The rows below give T cell receptor beta chains drawn from one sample of a study of blood T cell repertoires in COVID-19. TCRdb keeps only in-frame clones here, not all; method: immunoSEQ multiplex PCR. The table has around 99,000 clones, 84% seen once; the top ten hold 5.5% to 8%. What was sequenced was peripheral blood. The receptor source for this set is a woman aged 50 to 65 with acute or convalescent COVID-19. CDR3s include the opening cysteine and the closing phenylalanine or tryptophan. The D gene is left open where the match is weak. Expanded clones are given a class, and other clones once, few, many or no size at all.

V	D	J	size	CDR3	DNA
TRBV7-9	TRBD2	TRBJ2-7	once	CASSEKGLAGTYEQYF	TGTGCCAGCAGCGAAAAGGGCCTAGCGGGTACCTACGAGCAGTACTTC
TRBV19	-	TRBJ1-6	-	CASSFVGLFNSPLHF	TGTGCCAGTAGCTTTGTGGGACTGTTTAATTCACCCCTCCACTTT
TRBV7-3	-	TRBJ1-2	-	CASSLNRMRGYTF	TGTGCCAGCAGCTTAAATCGTATGAGAGGCTACACCTTC
TRBV29-1	TRBD2	TRBJ2-6	once	CSVETSGGAGANVLTF	TGCAGCGTTGAGACTAGCGGGGGGGCTGGGGCCAACGTCCTGACTTTC
TRBV19	-	TRBJ2-2	-	CASAYGPGVTGELFF	TGTGCCAGTGCCTACGGCCCGGGGGTAACCGGGGAGCTGTTTTTT
TRBV19	-	TRBJ1-1	-	CASTGNTEAFF	TGTGCCAGTACAGGGAACACTGAAGCTTTCTTT
TRBV6-5	TRBD1	TRBJ2-7	once	CASSYFAGTGSYEQYF	TGTGCCAGCAGTTACTTTGCCGGGACAGGCTCCTACGAGCAGTACTTC
TRBV18	-	TRBJ1-4	-	CASSLTQGNEKLFF	TGTGCCAGCTCACTCACCCAGGGTAATGAAAAACTGTTTTTT
TRBV6-1	TRBD1	TRBJ2-7	-	CASSEKRTGVRYEQYF	TGTGCCAGCAGTGAAAAGCGGACAGGGGTCAGGTACGAGCAGTACTTC
TRBV28	TRBD1	TRBJ1-2	-	CASSSPGQTPVGYTF	TGTGCCAGCAGTTCCCCGGGACAGACACCTGTCGGCTACACCTTC
TRBV6-5	TRBD2	TRBJ2-4	-	CASSYSGTRKNIQYF	TGTGCCAGCAGTTACTCCGGGACTAGGAAAAACATTCAGTACTTC
TRBV6-5	-	TRBJ1-5	few	CASSYSVPTRNQPQHF	TGTGCCAGCAGTTACTCAGTTCCCACTCGCAATCAGCCCCAGCATTTT
TRBV6-5	TRBD1	TRBJ1-3	-	CASRKTGSGNTIYF	TGTGCCAGCAGGAAGACAGGGAGTGGAAACACCATATATTTT
TRBV18	-	TRBJ2-3	few	CASSPGGDTQYF	TGTGCCAGCTCACCCGGGGGAGATACGCAGTATTTT
TRBV7-2	-	TRBJ1-1	-	CASSYLRGNTEAFF	TGTGCCAGCAGCTATCTACGGGGGAACACTGAAGCTTTCTTT
TRBV2	-	TRBJ1-1	-	CASSAPGGNTEAFF	TGTGCCAGCAGTGCTCCGGGGGGAAACACTGAAGCTTTCTTT
TRBV11-2	-	TRBJ1-2	few	CASSRSPGTYGYTF	TGTGCCAGCAGCCGGTCCCCGGGGACTTATGGCTACACCTTC
TRBV2	-	TRBJ2-1	once	CASSETVADYNEQFF	TGTGCCAGCAGTGAAACTGTAGCGGACTACAATGAGCAGTTCTTC
TRBV30	TRBD2	TRBJ2-5	-	CAGGLAGGFSETQYF	TGTGCCGGAGGCCTAGCGGGGGGGTTTTCAGAGACCCAGTACTTC
TRBV28	-	TRBJ1-2	-	CASTRALLRGYTF	TGTGCCAGCACCAGGGCCCTTTTGAGAGGCTACACCTTC
TRBV24-1	TRBD2	TRBJ2-5	-	CATSDPSGDKEETQYF	TGTGCCACCAGTGATCCTAGCGGGGACAAAGAAGAGACCCAGTACTTC
TRBV19	-	TRBJ1-1	-	CASSIRGGWASNTEAFF	TGTGCCAGTAGTATCCGAGGAGGGTGGGCTTCGAACACTGAAGCTTTCTTT
TRBV5-1	TRBD2	TRBJ2-1	-	CASSVGTSAGKQFF	TGCGCCAGCAGCGTCGGGACTAGCGCCGGCAAGCAGTTCTTC
TRBV27	TRBD1	TRBJ1-1	few	CASSLSQSTGVNTEAFF	TGTGCCAGCAGTTTATCGCAATCGACAGGGGTGAACACTGAAGCTTTCTTT
TRBV30	-	TRBJ1-4	-	CAWSVWVRRDSSEVKKLFF	TGTGCCTGGAGTGTATGGGTCCGCCGGGACTCAAGTGAAGTCAAAAAACTGTTTTTT
TRBV7-9	-	TRBJ1-1	-	CASSLGQNTEAFF	TGTGCCAGCAGCTTGGGACAGAACACTGAAGCTTTCTTT
TRBV12-5	-	TRBJ1-5	-	CASGLGRGNQPQHF	TGTGCTAGTGGTTTGGGCAGGGGCAATCAGCCCCAGCATTTT
TRBV29-1	TRBD2	TRBJ2-3	-	CSAMTSGVSDTQYF	TGCAGCGCAATGACTAGCGGGGTTTCAGATACGCAGTATTTT
TRBV28	TRBD2	TRBJ2-7	-	CASSSWTSDPQGEQYF	TGTGCCAGCAGTTCTTGGACTAGCGACCCACAGGGCGAGCAGTACTTC
TRBV6-5	TRBD2	TRBJ2-7	-	CASIAAGGGEQYF	TGTGCCAGCATCGCGGCGGGGGGGGGCGAGCAGTACTTC
TRBV15	TRBD1	TRBJ1-2	few	CATSPHRDRGLGGYTF	TGTGCCACCAGCCCCCACCGCGACAGGGGGTTAGGTGGCTACACCTTC
TRBV6-5	TRBD1	TRBJ1-1	-	CASSYWTGDTEAFF	TGTGCCAGCAGTTACTGGACAGGAGACACTGAAGCTTTCTTT
TRBV11-2	-	TRBJ1-1	-	CASSLEGGRALVAFF	TGTGCCAGCAGCTTAGAGGGGGGGAGGGCCCTGGTAGCTTTCTTT
TRBV15	-	TRBJ2-5	-	CATSRAGRETQYF	TGTGCCACCAGCAGAGCAGGGAGGGAGACCCAGTACTTC
TRBV7-9	-	TRBJ2-3	few	CASSLGQIQTGDTQYF	TGTGCCAGCAGCTTAGGCCAGATTCAGACGGGGGATACGCAGTATTTT
TRBV3-1/TRBV3-2	TRBD2	TRBJ2-3	-	CASSQSLAGVDPSTDTQYF	TGTGCCAGCAGCCAGTCACTAGCGGGGGTGGATCCTAGCACAGATACGCAGTATTTT
TRBV5-1	TRBD2	TRBJ2-7	-	CASSFSGGRIYEQYF	TGCGCCAGCAGCTTTAGCGGGGGGCGGATTTACGAGCAGTACTTC
TRBV5-1	-	TRBJ1-6	-	CASSPGVFGGLNSPLHF	TGCGCCAGCAGCCCTGGTGTGTTCGGGGGGTTGAATTCACCCCTCCACTTT
TRBV3-1/TRBV3-2	TRBD2	TRBJ2-3	-	CASSQVVAGGPDTQYF	TGTGCCAGCAGCCAAGTAGTAGCGGGGGGCCCGGATACGCAGTATTTT
TRBV19	-	TRBJ2-3	-	CASSISGFPPDTQYF	TGTGCCAGTAGTATAAGCGGGTTCCCTCCAGATACGCAGTATTTT